These 17 T cell receptor beta chains were all obtained from the same sample, sequenced in a study of breast tumors, draining lymph nodes, adjacent tissues. The lymph nodes were axillary draining lymph nodes from breast cancer patients. One entry per CDR3 protein results from TCRdb running MiXCR on the multiplex PCR reads. The table has about 230,000 distinct CDR3 sequences, about 30% seen once. Sequencing used axillary lymph node tissue. Every receptor here comes from a female donor with breast cancer. Some clones in this sample may be carry-over from other donors' samples.

This clonotype has a single count. A much larger clone is a single base away; this may be a read error. This chain joins TRBV30 and TRBJ2-2, with D possibly matching TRBD1 (5 bases). The length of the CDR3 is 11 residues. CDR1 GTSNPN and CDR2 SVGIG come from the germline V gene (reference sequence). V was pared by 4 bases and J by 9 bases, with 9 bases between. The CDR3 loop is CAWMQGWELFF. The CDR3 region has the DNA TGTGCCTGGATGCAGGGCTGGGAGCTGTTTTTT. The full variable domain, its missing parts supplied by reference TRBV30 and TRBJ2-2, is SQTIHQWPATLVQPVGSPLSLECTVEGTSNPNLYWYRQAAGRGLQLLFYSVGIGQISSEVPQNLSASRPQDRQFILSSKKLLLSDSGFYLCAWMQGWELFFGEGSRLTVL.

This clonotype occurred many times. The rearrangement joins TRBV2 to TRBJ2-6; D gene ambiguous. The ends were cut back, 2 bases at V and 3 bases at J, with 5 bases in the middle. The CDR3 is made up of 14 amino acids. Germline V gene data show CDR1 as SNHLY and CDR2 as FYNNEI. For the CDR3, the DNA is TGTGCCAGCAGTGAATCGAGTGGGGCCAACGTCCTGACTTTC. Amino acid sequence: CASSESSGANVLTF. The whole variable domain, remainder taken from reference TRBV2 and TRBJ2-6, is EPEVTQTPSHQVTQMGQEVILRCVPISNHLYFYWYRQILGQKVEFLVSFYNNEISEKSEIFDDQFSVERPDGSNFTLKIRSTKLEDSAMYFCASSESSGANVLTFGAGSRLTVL.

The table lists this clonotype with a few counts. The chain has TRBV28 and TRBJ1-2; D ambiguous. Germline loops: CDR1 MDHEN, CDR2 SYDVKM. This CDR3 contains 13 residues. The CDR3 coding sequence is TGTGGCGCACTGGGAGGGATAAACAATGGCTACACCTTC. It encodes CGALGGINNGYTF.

This clonotype was recorded at least ten times. The genes are TRBV9 and TRBJ2-1; tentative D call: TRBD2 (5 bases). With 1 base removed from V and 0 bases from J, the gap between germline ends came to 11 bases. This CDR3 comprises 16 residues. Germline loops: CDR1 SGDLS, CDR2 YYNGEE. CDR3 DNA sequence: TGTGCCAGCAGCGTAATAGCGCCGAGCTCCTACAATGAGCAGTTCTTC. Translating gives CASSVIAPSSYNEQFF.

This clonotype was picked up many times. As DNA, the CDR3 is TGTGCCAGCAGGGCAGCGGGAACCAACGAGCAGTACTTC. It codes for CASRAAGTNEQYF. The chain links TRBV7-9 to TRBJ2-7, with 7 bases identical to TRBD2. There are 13 residues in the CDR3. The germline CDR1 and CDR2 sequences are SEHNR and FQNEAQ (reference sequence). Losses at the gene ends were 6 bases for V and 5 bases for J; bases not matched to a gene: 7.

As for this clonotype: The junction departs from the called germline gene at one end, perhaps through a read error. This rearrangement joins TRBV7-7 to TRBJ2-1, with 8 bases lining up with TRBD2. The germline CDR1 and CDR2 sequences are SSHAT and FNYEAQ (reference sequence). This CDR3 comprises 14 residues. The CDR3 spells CASSSGSGINEQFF. The CDR3 DNA sequence: TGTGCTAGCAGCTCAGGTAGCGGGATTAATGAGCAGTTCTTC.

This clonotype was seen at least ten times. The V gene is TRBV5-8, the J gene TRBJ2-7; 9 bases agree with TRBD1. V was pared by 3 bases and J by 3 bases, with 7 bases of the junction left unmatched. From germline, CDR1 is SGHTS and CDR2 YDEGEE. The CDR3 is made up of 15 amino acids. In DNA, the CDR3 is TGTGCCAGCAGCTCCGCACAGGGGGCTGGCTACGAGCAGTACTTC. Translating it yields CASSSAQGAGYEQYF.

This clonotype was seen repeatedly, ten times or more. The gene calls are TRBV5-1 and TRBJ2-2; 10 nucleotides line up with TRBD2. The trim removed 4 bases at V and 2 bases at J, leaving 11 bases unmatched. The CDR3 loop spans 18 amino acids. Germline values: CDR1 SGHRS, CDR2 YFSETQ. CDR3 sequence reads: CASSPKTSGLTNTGELFF. CDR3 coding DNA: TGCGCCAGCAGCCCAAAGACTAGCGGGCTCACTAACACCGGGGAGCTGTTTTTT.

Of note for this clonotype: With a much larger clone just one base away, this may be a read error. It is unclear where the CDR3 begins or ends on the DNA, so no DNA is shown, and the CDR3 is as TCRdb lists it. The CDR3 is CASSQDWASGSYEQHF. This chain uses TRBV14 with TRBJ2-7; no check of the table's D call, TRBD2, against the DNA was made. The CDR3 totals 16 residues, both ends included. Germline CDR1 and CDR2: SGHDN and FVKESK.

In this sample, this clonotype turned up many times. The chain has TRBV5-4 and TRBJ2-7; D unclear. CDR1 is SGHNT and CDR2 is YYREEE in the germline V gene (reference sequence). Trimming stripped 5 bases from V and 0 bases from J, with 15 bases between. CDR3 length: 15 residues. This chain's CDR3 is CASSLFGQSSYEQYF. The CDR3 DNA follows: TGTGCCAGCAGTTTATTCGGGCAGAGCTCCTACGAGCAGTACTTC. Based on the CDR3 plus reference TRBV5-4 and TRBJ2-7, the full variable domain is ETGVTQSPTHLIKTRGQQVTLRCSSQSGHNTVSWYQQALGQGPQFIFQYYREEENGRGNFPPRFSGLQFPNYSSELNVNALELDDSALYLCASSLFGQSSYEQYFGPGTRLTVT.

The chain carries TRBV7-8 and TRBJ2-3, with 9 positions matching TRBD1. Germline V lookup: CDR1 SGHVS, CDR2 FQNEAQ. This CDR3 has 16 amino acids. The junction had 8 bases not matched to a gene; V was cut back by 2 bases and J by 5 bases. CDR3: CASSLRTGGMLDTQYF. The CDR3, as DNA: TGTGCCAGCAGCTTAAGAACAGGGGGCATGTTAGATACGCAGTATTTT.

This clonotype was counted between two and nine times. A much more abundant neighbour one base away suggests this may be a read error. The V call is TRBV20-1, the J call TRBJ1-2, with a tentative D call TRBD1 (6 bases). The V end lost 0 bases, the J end lost 10 bases, and 15 bases lay between the germline ends. Germline V gene sequence: CDR1 DFQATT, CDR2 SNEGSKA (reference sequence). The CDR3 extends over 13 amino acids. Written as DNA, the CDR3 is TGCAGTGCTAGAGACAACAGGGAGGGAGCCTACACCTTC. It is translated as CSARDNREGAYTF.

Notes on this clonotype: A read error may explain this, as a much larger clone is one base away. J is TRBJ2-7 and V is TRBV6-2 or TRBV6-3; D remains unclear. CDR1 and CDR2 (germline): MNHEY, SVGEGT. CDR3 length equals 11 residues. The CDR3 sequence is CASSFLYEQHF. DNA for the CDR3: TGTGCCAGCAGTTTCCTCTACGAGCAGCACTTC.

V gene TRBV3-1 combines with J gene TRBJ2-3; unclear D gene. V was trimmed by 4 bases and J by 6 bases, leaving 29 bases between them. This CDR3 has 19 residues. Germline CDR1 reads LGHDT; CDR2 reads YNNKEL (reference sequence). The CDR3 region is CASSRFAMASSGVLDTQYF. In nucleotides, the CDR3 is TGTGCCAGCAGCCGGTTTGCTATGGCTTCGAGTGGGGTATTGGATACGCAGTATTTT.

Comment on this clonotype: The junction does not match germline at one end; this may be a read error. The chain has TRBV7-2 and TRBJ2-2; 8 bases are a match to TRBD1. Germline CDR1 and CDR2: SGHTA and FQGNSA. CDR3 length equals 18 residues. The CDR3 DNA reads as TGTGCCGGCAGCTCCTTGGGCGGACAGGGTATGAACACCGGGGAGCTGTTTTTT. This translates into CAGSSLGGQGMNTGELFF.

This clonotype showed up many times. This sequence joins TRBV19 and TRBJ2-1; D not resolved. This CDR3 spans 14 amino acids. Trimming left V 3 bases short and J 5 bases short, with 11 bases between. Germline-derived CDR1 and CDR2 are LNHDA and SQIVND (reference sequence). DNA for the CDR3: TGTGCCAGTAGTATTAGGAAAGGCCACAATGAGCAGTTCTTC. The encoded protein is CASSIRKGHNEQFF.

In this sample, this clonotype turned up many times. This chain joins TRBV9 and TRBJ2-7; 7 positions agree with TRBD2. Germline V gives CDR1 SGDLS, CDR2 YYNGEE. The length of the CDR3 is 16 residues. V trimming: 0 bases; J trimming: 4 bases; junction bases outside the gene matches: 10. As DNA, the CDR3 is TGTGCCAGCAGCGTAGGGTGGGAGGGAGGGGAGTACGAGCAGTACTTC. It is translated as CASSVGWEGGEYEQYF. The entire variable domain, with the rest obtained from reference TRBV9 and TRBJ2-7, is as follows: DSGVTQTPKHLITATGQRVTLRCSPRSGDLSVYWYQQSLDQGLQFLIQYYNGEERAKGNILERFSAQQFPDLHSELNLSSLELGDSALYFCASSVGWEGGEYEQYFGPGTRLTVT.